The sequence of this T cell receptor (beta chain) was determined in a study of blood T cell repertoires in COVID-19 (dated by TCRdb to about 2020). About the full investigation: Samples from collaborators originated in the United States, Italy and Spain and spanned both the acute and convalescent phases of COVID-19. Subjects who had been exposed to COVID-19, were actively infected with it, or had recovered from it provided the deeply sampled blood TCRbeta repertoires that made up the dataset. The prospective study material was composed of cDNA or gDNA derived from T cells, B-cell-depleted T cells, or PBMCs. The samples were drawn from two sources: the first 160 participants of the ongoing ImmuneRACE study, and 950 to 1,500 subjects contributed by 6 global collaborators. Where HLA class I and class II types were available, the types were taken from metadata supplied by the sample provider, not from assay-based typing. The sample metadata nearly always contained a de-identified subject ID, COVID-19 status, age in years and sex. The repertoires were released in a freely available public database intended as a resource for research on the immune response to SARS-CoV-2. What the authors observed across the whole study: How much clinical and demographic metadata was included differed by source and by participant, and the metadata was provided uncurated.

TCRbeta CDR3 regions were amplified from genomic DNA by means of the immunoSEQ Assay, a bias-controlled multiplex PCR. Processing in the source paper ran as follows. The number of nucleated cells in each sample was estimated from the amplification of reference gene primers within the assay. To quantify the absolute abundance of each unique TCRbeta CDR3 rearrangement, sequence reads were collapsed and filtered. Productive Simpson clonality was computed per sample as the square root of Simpson's diversity index over productive rearrangements. In TCRdb, the immuneACCESS table is reduced to in-frame sequences with V and J assigned. These tables do not hold every clone; where another copy was compared, an unresolved V gene accounts for under half, and the others remain unexplained. V, J and clone size are taken as reported in that table, and D and trimming were inferred from the DNA itself. Here the sample has about 240,000 clones; approximately 87% occur a single time. Of the sample, 6.2% falls within the top ten clones.

V loses 0 bases, J loses 5 bases, and the germline ends lie 13 bases apart. From the germline V gene, CDR1 is ENHRY and CDR2 is SYGVKD. The CDR3 covers 15 residues, taking in both the cysteine and the phenylalanine. Of all the DNA, just the CDR3 is kept, 45 bases in frame from base 1. The collaborating institutions used their own protocols to collect whole blood in K2EDTA tubes. For TCRbeta analysis, collaborator samples were shipped as frozen whole blood, as isolated PBMCs, or as DNA extracted from either sample type. With regard to this clone: What this receptor recognizes is not known. No base-level quality is on record; no much larger clone is a single base apart.

The clonotype comes from a man aged 60 to 69 with acute or convalescent COVID-19. The V and J genes are TRBV10-3 and TRBJ1-2; the D gene is perhaps TRBD1, from 6 matching bases. Sequenced input: peripheral blood. The encoded CDR3 is CAISESLGASYGYTF. The nucleotides are TGTGCCATCAGTGAGTCTTTGGGGGCCTCATATGGCTACACCTTC.